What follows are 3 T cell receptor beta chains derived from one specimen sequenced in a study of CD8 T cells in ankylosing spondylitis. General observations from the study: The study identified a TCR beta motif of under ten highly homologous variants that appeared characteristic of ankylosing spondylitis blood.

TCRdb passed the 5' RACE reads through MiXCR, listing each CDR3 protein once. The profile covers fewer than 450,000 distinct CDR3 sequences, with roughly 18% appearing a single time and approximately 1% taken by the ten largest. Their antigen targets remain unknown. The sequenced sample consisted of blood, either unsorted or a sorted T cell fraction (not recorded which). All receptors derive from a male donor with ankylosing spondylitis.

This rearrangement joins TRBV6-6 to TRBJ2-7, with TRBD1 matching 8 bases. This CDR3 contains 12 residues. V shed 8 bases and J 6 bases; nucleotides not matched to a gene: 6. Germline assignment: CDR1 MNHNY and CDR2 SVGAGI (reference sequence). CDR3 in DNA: TGTGCCAGCGGGACAGGAGGGGGCGAGCAGTACTTC. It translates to CASGTGGGEQYF.

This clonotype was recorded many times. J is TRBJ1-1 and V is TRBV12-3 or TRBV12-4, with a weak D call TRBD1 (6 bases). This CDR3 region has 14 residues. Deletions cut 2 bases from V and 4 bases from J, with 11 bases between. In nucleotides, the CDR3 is TGTGCCAGCAGTTTACAGGGGCTGGGCACTGAAGCTTTCTTT. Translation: CASSLQGLGTEAFF.

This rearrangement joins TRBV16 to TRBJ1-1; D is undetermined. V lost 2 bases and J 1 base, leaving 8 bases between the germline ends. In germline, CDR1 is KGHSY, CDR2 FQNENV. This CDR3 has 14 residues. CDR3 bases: TGTGCCAGCAGCCAAGTAAGCCGGAACACTGAAGCTTTCTTT. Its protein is CASSQVSRNTEAFF. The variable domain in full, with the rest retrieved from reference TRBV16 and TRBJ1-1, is GEEVAQTPKHLVRGEGQKAKLYCAPIKGHSYVFWYQQVLKNEFKFLISFQNENVFDETGMPKERFSAKCLPNSPCSLEIQATKLEDSAVYFCASSQVSRNTEAFFGQGTRLTVV.